This T cell receptor beta chain originates from a study of blood T cell repertoires in COVID-19 (dated by TCRdb to about 2020). In the study overall: Samples from collaborators originated in the United States, Italy and Spain and spanned both the acute and convalescent phases of COVID-19. The prospective study material was composed of cDNA or gDNA derived from T cells, B-cell-depleted T cells, or PBMCs. The samples were drawn from the first 160 participants of the ongoing ImmuneRACE study and from 1,254 subjects provided by 6 global collaborators. Where HLA class I and class II types were available, the types were taken from metadata supplied by the sample provider, not from assay-based typing. Deeply sampled blood TCRbeta repertoires from subjects exposed to, actively infected with, or recovered from COVID-19 were included in the dataset. Nearly every sample came with metadata listing a de-identified subject ID, COVID-19 status, age in years and sex. The repertoires were made available in a free public database intended to serve as a resource for research on the immune response to SARS-CoV-2.

The immunoSEQ Assay, a bias-controlled multiplex PCR, was used to amplify TCRbeta CDR3 regions from genomic DNA. In the original analysis: The number of nucleated cells in each sample was estimated from the amplification of reference gene primers within the assay. To quantify the absolute abundance of each unique TCRbeta CDR3 rearrangement, sequence reads were collapsed and filtered. For each sample, productive Simpson clonality was calculated by taking the square root of Simpson's diversity index across productive rearrangements. Sourced from immuneACCESS, this table was stored by TCRdb with only in-frame sequences that have V and J called. A share of the clones is absent; for the studies checked, an unresolved V gene accounts for under half, and the remainder has no known explanation. V and J calls and clone size are copied from that table; D and trimming were computed from the DNA. The sample yields 50,000 to 85,000 clones; around 82% were counted once. The ten largest make up under 7% of the sample.

Each collaborating institution followed its own protocols to collect whole blood in K2EDTA tubes. For TCRbeta analysis, collaborators shipped samples as frozen whole blood, isolated PBMCs, or DNA extracted from either of those sample types. Concerning this clone: Its antigen target is currently unknown. It has no much larger one-base neighbor in the sample; base qualities were not kept.

On the study overall, not on this receptor specifically: The amount of clinical and demographic metadata varied by source and participant and was provided uncurated.

The sequenced material came from peripheral blood. The receptor was isolated from a man between 60 and 75 years old with acute or convalescent COVID-19.

The bases are TGTGCCAGCAGCTTATCCTTGGGGGGTAACTATGGCTACACCTTC. Its protein product is CASSLSLGGNYGYTF. In this chain, TRBV9 is recombined with TRBJ1-2, with a tentative D gene TRBD1 over 5 matching bases. CDR3 length: 15 amino acids, cysteine to phenylalanine. The retained sequence is limited to the CDR3, 45 bases, with the frame set at the first base. The germline V gene sets CDR1 to SGDLS and CDR2 to YYNGEE. V loses 4 bases of germline sequence and J loses 1 base, and the interval between the two ends is 14 bases. Full variable domain (CDR3 extended with the reference TRBV9 and TRBJ1-2 proteins): DSGVTQTPKHLITATGQRVTLRCSPRSGDLSVYWYQQSLDQGLQFLIQYYNGEERAKGNILERFSAQQFPDLHSELNLSSLELGDSALYFCASSLSLGGNYGYTFGSGTRLTVV.